This T cell receptor beta chain was profiled in a study of metastatic and nonmetastatic thyroid tumors (TCRdb year 2020). For context, the study as a whole: The researchers compared repertoires between peripheral blood samples and tumor or nodule tissue samples from patients with malignant or benign thyroid disease. The investigation overall reported the following: In both blood and tumor samples, malignant tumors were reported to have significantly higher TCR beta diversity than benign nodules.

CDR1 and CDR2 are read off the germline V gene as KGHSH and LQKENI. At the junction V is shortened by 9 bases and J by 5 bases, with 14 bases in between. The CDR3 starts with the cysteine, ends with the phenylalanine, and has 13 residues. Just the 39-base CDR3 DNA is kept, in frame starting at base 1. The library was generated by PCR. TCRdb shows the sequencer as Illumina HiSeq 4000. High-throughput sequencing was used to profile the TCR beta-chain CDR3 region of every patient. The original pipeline was this. The researchers built a classifier to tell apart papillary thyroid cancer patients with distant metastasis, based on CDR3 differences among clinicopathological groups. The Shannon index was used to measure repertoire diversity, and the Morisita-Horn index was used to measure how similar tumor and blood repertoires were. TCRdb cleaned the public reads at Q25 with fastp, built clones with MiXCR and kept in-frame beta chains. V and J calls and clone size were set by TCRdb, not the authors. The sample table records 15,000 to 20,000 clones; 25% to 30% of these occur just once. The top ten hold around 15% of the sample.

None of the patients had been given any treatment before thyroid surgery. The study retrospectively analysed patient clinical samples collected from about 2012 to 2019 using T-cell receptor beta sequencing. About this clone: Its antigen is still unknown. No per-base quality is available; no much larger clone lies one base away.

Recombination connected TRBV18 to TRBJ1-5; D gene: possibly TRBD1, on 6 matching bases. This receptor was identified in a female donor with papillary thyroid cancer or a benign thyroid nodule (not recorded which). Some clones in this sample may be carry-over from other donors' samples. What was sequenced was tumor tissue. CDR3 region: CASSSQGDQPQHF. The DNA reads TGTGCCAGTTCATCACAGGGAGATCAGCCCCAGCATTTT.